This record covers a single T cell receptor (beta chain). Its antigen is not identified. Each replicate PCR on the sorted subsets used about 0.2 ug DNA (approximately 33,000 T cell genomes). TCRdb keeps only in-frame clones here, not all; method: immunoSEQ multiplex PCR. This sample carries approximately 1.5 million clones, 95% to 99% of them seen once, and the ten largest clones take roughly 0.45%. These data are taken from a study of shared clonotypes between healthy human individuals. As for the study in general: CD4 naive cells filled three plates per donor, CD4 memory three, CD8 naive two and CD8 memory one.

Study observations and caveats: Only blood samples were collected, and tissue repertoires likely differ. Larger estimated richness was generally recorded for naive subsets relative to memory subsets.

Sequenced material: naive CD4+ T cells sorted from blood. Noted subset: CD45RA+ positively selected. The source of this sequence is a man aged 30 to 39 in good health.

In DNA form, the CDR3 reads TGTGCCAGTAGGGACCTCGACTCGGGGCGGGGAGGAAGATACGAGCAGTACTTC. Amino acid sequence: CASRDLDSGRGGRYEQYF. This chain uses TRBV19 with TRBJ2-7, with D possibly TRBD2 on 6 matching bases. The CDR3 consists of 18 residues. CDR1 and CDR2 from the germline V gene are LNHDA and SQIVND (reference sequence). Trimming took off 6 bases at V and 4 bases at J, with 28 bases between the two ends. The full variable domain, in which reference TRBV19 and TRBJ2-7 provide the parts outside the CDR3, is DGGITQSPKYLFRKEGQNVTLSCEQNLNHDAMYWYRQDPGQGLRLIYYSQIVNDFQKGDIAEGYSVSREKKESFPLTVTSAQKNPTAFYLCASRDLDSGRGGRYEQYFGPGTRLTVT.